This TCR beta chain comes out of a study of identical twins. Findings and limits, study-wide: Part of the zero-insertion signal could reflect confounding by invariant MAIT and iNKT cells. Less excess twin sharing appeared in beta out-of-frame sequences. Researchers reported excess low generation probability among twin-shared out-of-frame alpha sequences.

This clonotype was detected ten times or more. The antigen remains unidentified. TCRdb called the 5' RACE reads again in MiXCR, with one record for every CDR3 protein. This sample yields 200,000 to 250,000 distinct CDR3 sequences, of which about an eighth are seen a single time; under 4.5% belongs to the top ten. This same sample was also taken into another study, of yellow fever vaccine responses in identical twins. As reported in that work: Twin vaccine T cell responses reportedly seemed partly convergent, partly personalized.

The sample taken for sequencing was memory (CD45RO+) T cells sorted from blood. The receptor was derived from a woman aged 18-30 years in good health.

The CDR3 loop reads CASSLRQGFYEQYF. CDR3 coding DNA: TGCGCCAGCAGCCTTAGACAGGGGTTCTACGAGCAGTACTTC. The chain couples TRBV5-1 to TRBJ2-7; 8 bases agree with TRBD1. V shed 4 bases, J shed 3 bases, and the junction held 6 bases outside the gene matches. Germline V gene lookup returns CDR1 SGHRS and CDR2 YFSETQ. The CDR3 covers 14 residues.